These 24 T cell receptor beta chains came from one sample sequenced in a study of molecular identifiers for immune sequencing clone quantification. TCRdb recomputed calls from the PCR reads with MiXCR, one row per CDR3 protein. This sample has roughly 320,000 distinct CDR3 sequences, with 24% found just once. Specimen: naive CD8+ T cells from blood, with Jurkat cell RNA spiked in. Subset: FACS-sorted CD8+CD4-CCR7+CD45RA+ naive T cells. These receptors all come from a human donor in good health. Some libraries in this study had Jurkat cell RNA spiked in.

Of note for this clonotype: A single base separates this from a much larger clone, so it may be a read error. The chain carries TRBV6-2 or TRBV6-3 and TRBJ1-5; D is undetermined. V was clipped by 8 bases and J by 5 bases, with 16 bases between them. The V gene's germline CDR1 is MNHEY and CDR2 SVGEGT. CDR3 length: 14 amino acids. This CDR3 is CASGFEEIDQPQHF. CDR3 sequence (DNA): TGTGCCAGCGGTTTCGAAGAAATCGATCAGCCCCAGCATTTT.

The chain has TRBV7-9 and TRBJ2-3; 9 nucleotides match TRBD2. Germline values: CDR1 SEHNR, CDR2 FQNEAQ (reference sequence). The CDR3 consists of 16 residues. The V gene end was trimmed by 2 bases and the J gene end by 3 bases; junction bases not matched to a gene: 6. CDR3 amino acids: CASSLMSGGITDTQYF. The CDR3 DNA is TGTGCCAGCAGCTTAATGAGCGGGGGGATTACAGATACGCAGTATTTT.

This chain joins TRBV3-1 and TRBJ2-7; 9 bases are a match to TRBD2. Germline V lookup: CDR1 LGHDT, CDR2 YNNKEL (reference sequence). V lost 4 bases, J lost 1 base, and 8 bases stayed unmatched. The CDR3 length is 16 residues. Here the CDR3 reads CASSLALAGRSYEQYF. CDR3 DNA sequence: TGTGCCAGCAGCCTCGCCCTAGCGGGGAGGTCCTACGAGCAGTACTTC.

CDR3 sequence reads: CSARVTSGKHRDTQYF. CDR3 nucleotide sequence: TGCAGTGCTAGAGTGACTAGCGGGAAGCATCGGGATACGCAGTATTTT. The J gene is TRBJ2-3, the V gene TRBV20-1; 11 nucleotides line up with TRBD2. CDR3 length: 16 amino acids. Germline CDR1 is DFQATT and CDR2 is SNEGSKA (reference sequence). The trim removed 1 base at V and 6 bases at J, leaving 9 bases unmatched.

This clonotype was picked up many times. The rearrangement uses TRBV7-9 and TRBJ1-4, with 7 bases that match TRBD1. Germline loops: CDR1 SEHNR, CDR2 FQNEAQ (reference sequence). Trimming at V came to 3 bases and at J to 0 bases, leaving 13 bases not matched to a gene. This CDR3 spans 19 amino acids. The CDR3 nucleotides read TGTGCCAGCAGCTTCGCTAGTCTCGGACAGGACGCAACTAATGAAAAACTGTTTTTT. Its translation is CASSFASLGQDATNEKLFF.

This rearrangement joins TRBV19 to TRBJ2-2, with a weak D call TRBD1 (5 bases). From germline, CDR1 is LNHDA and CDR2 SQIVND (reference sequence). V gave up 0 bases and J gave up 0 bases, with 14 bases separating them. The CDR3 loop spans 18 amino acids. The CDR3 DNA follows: TGTGCCAGTAGTATAGACCGGACATGGGTCGCGAACACCGGGGAGCTGTTTTTT. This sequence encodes CASSIDRTWVANTGELFF.

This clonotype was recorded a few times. CDR3 sequence: CAWTRDSYEQYF. DNA of the CDR3: TGTGCCTGGACGCGAGACTCCTACGAGCAGTACTTC. The chain is built from TRBV30 and TRBJ2-7, with D uncertain. Trimming pared 4 bases from V and 0 bases from J, leaving 7 bases between. This CDR3 region has 12 residues. The V gene's germline CDR1 is GTSNPN and CDR2 SVGIG (reference sequence).

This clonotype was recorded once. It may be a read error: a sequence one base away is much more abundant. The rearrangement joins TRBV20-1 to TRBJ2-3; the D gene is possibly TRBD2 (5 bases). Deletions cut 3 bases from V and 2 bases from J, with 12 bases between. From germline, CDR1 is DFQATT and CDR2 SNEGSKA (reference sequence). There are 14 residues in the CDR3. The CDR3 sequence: CSARDSDATDTQYF. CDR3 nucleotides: TGCAGTGCTAGGGATAGCGATGCCACAGATACGCAGTATTTT.

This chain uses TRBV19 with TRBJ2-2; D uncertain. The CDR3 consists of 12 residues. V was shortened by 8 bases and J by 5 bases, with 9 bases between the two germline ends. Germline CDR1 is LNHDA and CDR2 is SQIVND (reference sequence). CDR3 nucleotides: TGTGCCAGTCTTTCAATGACCGGGGAGCTGTTTTTT. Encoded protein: CASLSMTGELFF.

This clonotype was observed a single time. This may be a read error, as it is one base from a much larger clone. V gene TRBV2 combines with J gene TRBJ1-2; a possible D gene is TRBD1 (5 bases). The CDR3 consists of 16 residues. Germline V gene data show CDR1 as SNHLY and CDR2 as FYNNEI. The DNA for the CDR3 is TGTGCCGGCAGCCCTCCCCGGGACCGGCGATACTATGGCTACACCTTC. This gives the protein CAGSPPRDRRYYGYTF.

CDR3 nucleotide sequence: TGTGCCAGCAGCGCCAACACAGGGGTAAAGATATACGAGCAGTACTTC. Amino acid sequence: CASSANTGVKIYEQYF. V gene TRBV7-2 combines with J gene TRBJ2-7, with 7 bases that match TRBD1. The length of the CDR3 is 16 residues. Trimming at V came to 5 bases and at J to 4 bases, leaving 14 bases not matched to a gene. The germline gives CDR1 SGHTA, CDR2 FQGNSA.

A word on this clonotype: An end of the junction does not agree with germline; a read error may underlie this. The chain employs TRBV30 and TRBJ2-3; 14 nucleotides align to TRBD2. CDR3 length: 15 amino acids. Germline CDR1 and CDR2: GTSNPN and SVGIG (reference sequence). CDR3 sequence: CAPLGLAGGLDTQYF. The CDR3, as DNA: TGTGCCCCCCTAGGACTAGCGGGAGGTTTAGATACGCAGTATTTC.

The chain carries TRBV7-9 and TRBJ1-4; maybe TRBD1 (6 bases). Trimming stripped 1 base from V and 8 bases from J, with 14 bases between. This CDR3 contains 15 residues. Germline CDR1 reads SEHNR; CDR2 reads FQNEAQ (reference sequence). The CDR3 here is CASSLVGGPGEKLFF. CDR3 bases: TGTGCCAGCAGCTTAGTGGGGGGCCCTGGGGAAAAACTGTTTTTT.

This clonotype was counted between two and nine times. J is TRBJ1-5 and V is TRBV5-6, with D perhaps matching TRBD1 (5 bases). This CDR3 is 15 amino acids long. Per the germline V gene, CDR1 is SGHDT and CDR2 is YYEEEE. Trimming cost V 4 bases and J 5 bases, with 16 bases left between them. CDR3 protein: CASSRGVRIDQPQHF. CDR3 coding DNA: TGTGCCAGCAGCCGGGGGGTGAGGATAGATCAGCCCCAGCATTTT.

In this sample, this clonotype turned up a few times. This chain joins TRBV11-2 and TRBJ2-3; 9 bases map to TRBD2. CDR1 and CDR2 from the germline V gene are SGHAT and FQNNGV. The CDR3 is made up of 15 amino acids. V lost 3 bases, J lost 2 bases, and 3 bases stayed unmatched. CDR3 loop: CASSLVAGVTDTQYF. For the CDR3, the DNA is TGTGCCAGCAGCTTGGTAGCGGGGGTCACAGATACGCAGTATTTT.

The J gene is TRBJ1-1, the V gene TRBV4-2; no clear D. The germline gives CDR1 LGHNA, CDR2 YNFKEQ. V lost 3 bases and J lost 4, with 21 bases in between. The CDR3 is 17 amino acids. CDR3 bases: TGTGCCAGCAGCCAGGATTCCGGGTCCCCGCGGGGCACTGAAGCTTTCTTT. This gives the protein CASSQDSGSPRGTEAFF.

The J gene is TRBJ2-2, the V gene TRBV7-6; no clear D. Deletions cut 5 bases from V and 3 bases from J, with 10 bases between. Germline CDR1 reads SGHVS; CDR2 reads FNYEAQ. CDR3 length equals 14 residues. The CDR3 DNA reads TGTGCCAGCAGCCATAACCCTTACACCGGGGAGCTGTTTTTT. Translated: CASSHNPYTGELFF.

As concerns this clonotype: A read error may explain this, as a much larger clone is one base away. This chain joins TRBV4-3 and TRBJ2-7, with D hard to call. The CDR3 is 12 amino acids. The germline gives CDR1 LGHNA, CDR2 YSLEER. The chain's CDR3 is CASSQDGVELYF. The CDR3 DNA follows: TGCGCCAGCAGCCAAGATGGGGTGGAGCTGTACTTC.

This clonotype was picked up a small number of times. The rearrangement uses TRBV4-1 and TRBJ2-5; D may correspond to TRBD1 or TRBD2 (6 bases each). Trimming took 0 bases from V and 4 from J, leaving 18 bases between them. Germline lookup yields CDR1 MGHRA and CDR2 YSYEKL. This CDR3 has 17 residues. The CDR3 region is CASSQETARGRGETQYF. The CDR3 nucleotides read TGCGCCAGCAGCCAAGAAACGGCTCGGGGGCGGGGAGAGACCCAGTACTTC.

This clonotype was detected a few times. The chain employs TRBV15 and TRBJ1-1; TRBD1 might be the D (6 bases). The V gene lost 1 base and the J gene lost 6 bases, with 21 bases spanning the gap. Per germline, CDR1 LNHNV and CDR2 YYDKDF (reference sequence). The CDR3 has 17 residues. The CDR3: CATSRGPRDTTGAEAFF. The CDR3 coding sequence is TGTGCCACCAGCAGAGGCCCTAGGGACACAACCGGCGCTGAAGCTTTCTTT.

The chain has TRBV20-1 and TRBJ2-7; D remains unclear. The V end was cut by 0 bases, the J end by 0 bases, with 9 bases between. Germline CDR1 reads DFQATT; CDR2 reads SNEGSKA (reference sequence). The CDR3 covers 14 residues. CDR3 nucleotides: TGCAGTGCTAGAGAACCTAGGTCCTCCTACGAGCAGTACTTC. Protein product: CSAREPRSSYEQYF.

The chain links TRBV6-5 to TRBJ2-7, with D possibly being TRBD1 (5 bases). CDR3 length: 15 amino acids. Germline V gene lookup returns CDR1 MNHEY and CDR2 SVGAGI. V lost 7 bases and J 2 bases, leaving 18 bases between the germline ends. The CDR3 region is CASNGPRGSTYEQYF. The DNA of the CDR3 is TGTGCCAGCAATGGACCTAGGGGATCTACCTACGAGCAGTACTTC.

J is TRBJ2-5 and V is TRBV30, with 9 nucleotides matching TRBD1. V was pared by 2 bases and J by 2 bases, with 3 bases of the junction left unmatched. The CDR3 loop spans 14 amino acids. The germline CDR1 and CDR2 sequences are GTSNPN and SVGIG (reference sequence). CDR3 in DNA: TGTGCCTGGAGTCACGGGACAGGGCAAGAGACCCAGTACTTC. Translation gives CAWSHGTGQETQYF. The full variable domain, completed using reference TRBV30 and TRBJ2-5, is SQTIHQWPATLVQPVGSPLSLECTVEGTSNPNLYWYRQAAGRGLQLLFYSVGIGQISSEVPQNLSASRPQDRQFILSSKKLLLSDSGFYLCAWSHGTGQETQYFGPGTRLLVL.

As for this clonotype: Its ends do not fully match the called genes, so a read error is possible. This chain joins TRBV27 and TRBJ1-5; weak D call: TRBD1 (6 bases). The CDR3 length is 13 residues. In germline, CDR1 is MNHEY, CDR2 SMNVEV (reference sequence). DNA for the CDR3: TGTGCCAGCAGAGACAGGCACAATCAGCCCCACCATTTT. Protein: CASRDRHNQPHHF.